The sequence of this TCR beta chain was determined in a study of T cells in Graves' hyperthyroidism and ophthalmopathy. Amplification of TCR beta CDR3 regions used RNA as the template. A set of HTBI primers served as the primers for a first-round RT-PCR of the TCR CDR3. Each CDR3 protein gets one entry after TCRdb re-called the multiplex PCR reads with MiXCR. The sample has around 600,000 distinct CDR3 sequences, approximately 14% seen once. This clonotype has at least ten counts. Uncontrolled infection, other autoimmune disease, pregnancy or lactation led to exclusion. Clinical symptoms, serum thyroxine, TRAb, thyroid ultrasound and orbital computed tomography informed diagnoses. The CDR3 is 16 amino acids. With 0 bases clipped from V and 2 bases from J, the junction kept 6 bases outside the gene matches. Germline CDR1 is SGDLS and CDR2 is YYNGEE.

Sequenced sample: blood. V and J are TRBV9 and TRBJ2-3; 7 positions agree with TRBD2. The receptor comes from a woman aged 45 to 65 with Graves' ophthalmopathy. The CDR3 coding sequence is TGTGCCAGCAGCGTAGTCCCTAGCGGAAACACAGATACGCAGTATTTT. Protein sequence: CASSVVPSGNTDTQYF.